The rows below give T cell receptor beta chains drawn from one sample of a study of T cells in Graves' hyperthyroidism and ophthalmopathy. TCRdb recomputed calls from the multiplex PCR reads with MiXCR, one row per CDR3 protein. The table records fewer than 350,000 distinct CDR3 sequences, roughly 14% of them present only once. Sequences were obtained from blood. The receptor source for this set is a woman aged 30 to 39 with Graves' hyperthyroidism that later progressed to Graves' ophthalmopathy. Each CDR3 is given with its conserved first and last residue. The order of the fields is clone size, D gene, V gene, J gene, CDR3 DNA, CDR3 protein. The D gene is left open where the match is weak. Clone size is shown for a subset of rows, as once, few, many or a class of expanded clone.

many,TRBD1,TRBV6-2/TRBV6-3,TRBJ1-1,TGTGCCAGCAGTGCCTGGGACAGCGGCACTGAAGCTTTCTTT,CASSAWDSGTEAFF
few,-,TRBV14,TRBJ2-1,TGTGCCAGCAGCTTCGGACCCACTTTTTCGGAGTTCTTC,CASSFGPTFSEFF
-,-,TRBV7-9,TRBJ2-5,TGTGCCAGCAGCTTAGGAAGTGGGACCCAGTACTTC,CASSLGSGTQYF
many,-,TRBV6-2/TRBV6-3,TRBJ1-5,TGTGCCAGCGACGTAGGGGAGGGGGATCAGCCCCAGCATTTT,CASDVGEGDQPQHF
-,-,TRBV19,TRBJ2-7,TGTGCCAGTAGTATAGCTGGAGGGGGACCCTACGAGCAGTACTTC,CASSIAGGGPYEQYF
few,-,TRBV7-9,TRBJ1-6,TGTGCCAGCAGCCGGGGGGCAGAACGATCACCCCTCCACTTT,CASSRGAERSPLHF
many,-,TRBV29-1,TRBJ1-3,TGCAGCGTGGGGGGGAGCTCTGGAAACACCATATATTTT,CSVGGSSGNTIYF
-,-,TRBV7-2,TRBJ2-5,TGTGCCAGCAGCTTAGTTGGGTTCCAAGAGACCCAGTACTTC,CASSLVGFQETQYF
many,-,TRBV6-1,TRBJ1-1,TGTGCCAGCAGGAAAGGCGGTCGGAGCACTGAAGCTTTCTTT,CASRKGGRSTEAFF
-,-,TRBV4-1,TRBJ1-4,TGCGCCAGCAGCCTTGGGTATGCAACTAATGAAAAACTGTTTTTT,CASSLGYATNEKLFF
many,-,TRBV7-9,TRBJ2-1,TGTGCCAGCAGCCTAACCGAAAACCCGGACAGCTACAATGAGCAGTTCTTC,CASSLTENPDSYNEQFF
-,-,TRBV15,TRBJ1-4,TGTGCCACCAGCAGAGTCGGGGTGGAAGGGTCCAAACTGTTTTTT,CATSRVGVEGSKLFF
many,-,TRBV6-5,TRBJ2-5,TGTGCCAGCAGTTACCGGACGGTGATCCAAGAGACCCAGTACTTC,CASSYRTVIQETQYF
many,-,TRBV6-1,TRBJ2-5,TGTGCCAGCTGGGCCCAGGGAAGAGAGACCCAGTACTTC,CASWAQGRETQYF
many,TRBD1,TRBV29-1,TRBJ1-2,TGCAGCGTTGAAGCGCCCCTGACAGGGGCCGGGATCTATGGCTACACCTTC,CSVEAPLTGAGIYGYTF
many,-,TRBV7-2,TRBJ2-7,TGTGCCAGCAGCCTGGGGGCTAGCTACGAGCAGTACTTC,CASSLGASYEQYF
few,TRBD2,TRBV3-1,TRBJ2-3,TGTGCCAGCAGCCTCGGGACTAGCGCGTCAGATACGCAGTATTTT,CASSLGTSASDTQYF
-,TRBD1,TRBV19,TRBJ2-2,TGTGCCAGTAGGTCCGGGACAGGGGGCCCCGGGGAGCTGTTTTTT,CASRSGTGGPGELFF
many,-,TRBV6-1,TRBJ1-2,TGTGCCAGCAGTTCCAATACAGGGTATTATGACTATGGCTACACCTTC,CASSSNTGYYDYGYTF
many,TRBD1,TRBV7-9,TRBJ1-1,TGTGCCAGCAGAGAGAAACCGGGACAGCCGAACACTGAAGCTTTCTTT,CASREKPGQPNTEAFF
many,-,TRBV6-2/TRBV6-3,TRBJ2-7,TGTGCCAGCAGTTACCCCAATACCTACGAGCAGTACTTC,CASSYPNTYEQYF
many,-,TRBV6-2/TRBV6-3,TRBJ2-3,TGTGCCAGCAGTCCGCTTTTCTCTAGCACAGATACGCAGTATTTT,CASSPLFSSTDTQYF
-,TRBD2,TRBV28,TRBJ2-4,TGTGCCAGCGTGGGGGGGGGAGCGGCCAAAAACATTCAGTACTTC,CASVGGGAAKNIQYF
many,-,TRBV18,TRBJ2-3,TGTGCCAGCTCACCGATGCCCCGGGACCGAAATATAGATACGCAGTATTTT,CASSPMPRDRNIDTQYF
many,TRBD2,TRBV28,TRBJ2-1,TGTGCCAGCAGTTTCGCGGGAGGGTGGGATGAGCAGTTCTTC,CASSFAGGWDEQFF
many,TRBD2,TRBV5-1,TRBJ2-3,TGCGCCAGCAGGCCTAGCGGGCATGCAAGAGATACGCAGTATTTT,CASRPSGHARDTQYF
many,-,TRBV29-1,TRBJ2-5,TGCAGCGTCGACCTAGAGACCCAGTACTTC,CSVDLETQYF
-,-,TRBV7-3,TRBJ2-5,TGTGCCAGCAGCCCTGGACGGTTCGAGACCCAGTACTTC,CASSPGRFETQYF
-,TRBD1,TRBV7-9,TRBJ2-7,TGTGCCAGCAGCCCGAGGACAGGGGGTTACTACGAGCAGTACTTC,CASSPRTGGYYEQYF
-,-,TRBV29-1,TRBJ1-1,TGCAGCGTTGAAAACCCAACTGGGGGGCAGGGGGAAGCTTTCTTT,CSVENPTGGQGEAFF
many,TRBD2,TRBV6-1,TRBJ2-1,TGTGCCAGCAGTTCCCAACCAGGGACTAGCGGGAGGGCGGGGGAGCAGTTCTTC,CASSSQPGTSGRAGEQFF